Below, 17 T cell receptor beta chains from the same sample are listed, as sequenced in a study of monozygotic twins with inflammatory bowel disease. TCRdb re-called the 5' RACE reads and catalogs CDR3 proteins one per entry, DNA excluded. The sample holds roughly 140,000 distinct CDR3 sequences. The sequenced sample was blood. The origin of the receptors is a human donor with ulcerative colitis or Crohn's disease, or a healthy co-twin of an affected twin (not recorded which).

V gene TRBV11-3 combines with J gene TRBJ2-5; TCRdb's assignment of TRBD1 cannot be checked, as there is no DNA. The CDR3 loop spans 15 amino acids. Germline V gives CDR1 SGHNT, CDR2 YENEEA. The CDR3 is CASSSETDAQETQYF.

This rearrangement joins TRBV6-1 to TRBJ2-1. CDR1 is MNHNS and CDR2 is SASEGT in the germline V gene. The CDR3 has 14 residues. The CDR3 loop is CASSRNSGYNEQFF.

The chain has TRBV6-1 and TRBJ1-2. There are 14 residues in the CDR3. Germline V gene sequence: CDR1 MNHNS, CDR2 SASEGT. The CDR3 protein is CATGTAGMNYGYTF.

CDR3 amino acids: CASSQGWEGAFF. The rearrangement joins TRBV3-1 to TRBJ1-1. The CDR3 loop spans 12 amino acids. The germline CDR1 and CDR2 sequences are LGHDT and YNNKEL (reference sequence).

This chain joins TRBV18 and TRBJ1-2. Looked up from germline, CDR1 is KGHSH and CDR2 is LQKENI. The CDR3 sequence is 14 residues long. CDR3 region: CASSPPVRNYGYTF.

This chain links TRBV7-2 with TRBJ2-7; TCRdb names TRBD1, which stays unverified in the absence of DNA. Per germline, CDR1 SGHTA and CDR2 FQGNSA. The CDR3 runs to 16 residues. CDR3 loop: CASSLVPRTGGYEQYF. The variable domain in full, completed from reference TRBV7-2 and TRBJ2-7, reads GAGVSQSPSNKVTEKGKDVELRCDPISGHTALYWYRQSLGQGLEFLIYFQGNSAPDKSGLPSDRFSAERTGGSVSTLTIQRTQQEDSAVYLCASSLVPRTGGYEQYFGPGTRLTVT.

The chain links TRBV11-3 to TRBJ2-5; TCRdb's assignment of TRBD1 cannot be checked, as there is no DNA. Germline V CDR1 and CDR2: SGHNT, YENEEA. CDR3 size: 18 residues. This CDR3 is CASSLGIVTGSKEETQYF.

V usage is TRBV5-1 and J usage is TRBJ2-5; TCRdb's D gene call, TRBD2, goes unchecked for lack of DNA. This CDR3 has 14 amino acids. CDR1 and CDR2 from the germline V gene are SGHRS and YFSETQ. The CDR3 sequence: CASSSFQLKETQYF.

V and J are TRBV7-2 and TRBJ2-2; the D call from TCRdb, TRBD2, cannot be confirmed without DNA. This CDR3 region has 13 residues. Germline CDR1 and CDR2: SGHTA and FQGNSA. The CDR3 sequence: CASSSTRPGELFF.

The gene calls are TRBV4-2 and TRBJ2-5; TCRdb gives TRBD1 as the D gene, but with no DNA this cannot be confirmed. Germline V gene sequence: CDR1 LGHNA, CDR2 YNFKEQ. The CDR3 consists of 15 residues. The CDR3 region is CASSQGRDMLTTQYF.

The rearrangement links TRBV30 to TRBJ1-6; TCRdb outputs TRBD1, but without DNA this stays unchecked. Germline assignment: CDR1 GTSNPN and CDR2 SVGIG (reference sequence). The CDR3 totals 16 residues. CDR3 sequence: CAWSVPGGGAGSPLHF.

This clonotype ranks as medium-sized (0.01 to 0.1%) in terms of frequency. The CDR3 loop reads CASAFWGLTDTQYF. The chain uses TRBV5-5 and TRBJ2-3; without DNA, the TCRdb call of TRBD1 cannot be checked. This CDR3 is 14 amino acids long. Germline V gene lookup returns CDR1 SGHKS and CDR2 YYEKEE (reference sequence).

This chain joins TRBV5-1 and TRBJ1-5; the TCRdb call, TRBD1, lacks DNA for checking. The CDR3 length is 14 residues. CDR1 and CDR2 (germline): SGHRS, YFSETQ. CDR3 in amino acids: CASSLQGAGQPQYF. Full variable domain (rest looked up from reference TRBV5-1 and TRBJ1-5): KAGVTQTPRYLIKTRGQQVTLSCSPISGHRSVSWYQQTPGQGLQFLFEYFSETQRNKGNFPGRFSGRQFSNSRSEMNVSTLELGDSALYLCASSLQGAGQPQYFGDGTRLSIL.

The CDR3 region is CASSIHSGGDLAKNIQYF. The chain uses TRBV11-1 and TRBJ2-4; there is no DNA to check the TCRdb D call of TRBD2. From germline, CDR1 is SGHAT and CDR2 FQDESV (reference sequence). The CDR3 runs 18 residues.

The chain is built from TRBV4-2 and TRBJ2-2; TCRdb indicates TRBD1, and absent DNA this call remains unverified. CDR3 length equals 19 residues. Germline V gene sequence: CDR1 LGHNA, CDR2 YNFKEQ. The CDR3 protein is CASSQPRDRATTNTGELFF.

This rearrangement joins TRBV29-1 to TRBJ2-7; TCRdb designates TRBD1, a call that cannot be tested without DNA. Germline values: CDR1 SQVTM, CDR2 ANQGSEA. This CDR3 has 14 amino acids. The CDR3 region is CSVDPGPVPYEQYF.

The CDR3 protein is CASSKGGTGADTQYF. The rearrangement links TRBV19 to TRBJ2-3; TCRdb outputs TRBD1, but without DNA this stays unchecked. This CDR3 contains 15 residues. Germline V gene lookup returns CDR1 LNHDA and CDR2 SQIVND (reference sequence).